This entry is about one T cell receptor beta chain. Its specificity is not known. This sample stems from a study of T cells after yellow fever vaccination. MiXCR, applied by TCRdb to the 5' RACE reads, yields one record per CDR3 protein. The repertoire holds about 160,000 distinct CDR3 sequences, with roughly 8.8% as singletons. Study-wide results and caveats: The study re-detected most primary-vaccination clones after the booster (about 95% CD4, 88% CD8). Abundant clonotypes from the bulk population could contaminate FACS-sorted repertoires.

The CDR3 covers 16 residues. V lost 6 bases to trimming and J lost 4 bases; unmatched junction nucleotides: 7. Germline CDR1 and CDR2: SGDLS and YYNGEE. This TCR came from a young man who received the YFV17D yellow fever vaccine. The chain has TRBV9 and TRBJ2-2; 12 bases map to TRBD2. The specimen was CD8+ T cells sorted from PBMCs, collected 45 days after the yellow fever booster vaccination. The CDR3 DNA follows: TGTGCCAGCAACCCTAGCGGGGGGGCGGGCACCGGGGAGCTGTTTTTT. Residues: CASNPSGGAGTGELFF.